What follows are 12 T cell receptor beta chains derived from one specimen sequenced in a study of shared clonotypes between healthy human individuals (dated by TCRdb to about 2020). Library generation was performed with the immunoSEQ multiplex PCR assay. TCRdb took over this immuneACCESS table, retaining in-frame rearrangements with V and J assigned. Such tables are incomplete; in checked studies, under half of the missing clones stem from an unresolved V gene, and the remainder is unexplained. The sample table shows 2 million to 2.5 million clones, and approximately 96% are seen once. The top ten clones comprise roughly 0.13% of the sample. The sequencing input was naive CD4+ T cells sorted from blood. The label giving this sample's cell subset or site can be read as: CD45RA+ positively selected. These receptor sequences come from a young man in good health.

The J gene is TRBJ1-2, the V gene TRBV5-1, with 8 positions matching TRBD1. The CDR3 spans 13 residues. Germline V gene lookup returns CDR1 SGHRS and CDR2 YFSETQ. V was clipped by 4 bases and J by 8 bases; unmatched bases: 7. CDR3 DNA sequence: TGCGCCAGCAGCAGAGGACAGGGCCAGGGCTACACCTTC. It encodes CASSRGQGQGYTF.

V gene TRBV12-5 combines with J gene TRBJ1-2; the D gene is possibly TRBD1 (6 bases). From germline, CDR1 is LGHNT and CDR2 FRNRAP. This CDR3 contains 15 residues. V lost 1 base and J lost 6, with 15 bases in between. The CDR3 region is CASGLGTGSEDGYTF. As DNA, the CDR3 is TGTGCTAGTGGTTTGGGTACAGGGAGTGAGGATGGCTACACCTTC.

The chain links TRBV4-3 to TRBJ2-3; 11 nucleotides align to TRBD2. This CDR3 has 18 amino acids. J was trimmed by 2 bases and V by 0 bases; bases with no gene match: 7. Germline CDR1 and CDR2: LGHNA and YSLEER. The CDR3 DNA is TGCGCCAGCAGCCAAGAGGATCTAGCGGGAGGAATCACAGATACGCAGTATTTT. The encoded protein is CASSQEDLAGGITDTQYF.

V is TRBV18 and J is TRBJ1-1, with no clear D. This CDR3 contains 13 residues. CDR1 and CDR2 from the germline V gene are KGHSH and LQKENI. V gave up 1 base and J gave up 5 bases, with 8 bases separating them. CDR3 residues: CASSPQGRTEAFF. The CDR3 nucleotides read TGTGCCAGCTCACCACAGGGTAGGACTGAAGCTTTCTTT.

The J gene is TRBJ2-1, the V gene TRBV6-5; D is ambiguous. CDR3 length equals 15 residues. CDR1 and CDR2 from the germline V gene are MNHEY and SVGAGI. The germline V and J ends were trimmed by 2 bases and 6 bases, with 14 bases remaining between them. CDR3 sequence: CASSYTLDGPNEQFF. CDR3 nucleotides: TGTGCCAGCAGTTACACCTTGGACGGGCCCAATGAGCAGTTCTTC.

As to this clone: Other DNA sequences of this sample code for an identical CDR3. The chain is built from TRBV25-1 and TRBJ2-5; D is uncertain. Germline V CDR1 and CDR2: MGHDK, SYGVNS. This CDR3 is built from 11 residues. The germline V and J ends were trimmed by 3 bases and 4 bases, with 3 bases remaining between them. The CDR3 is CASSEGETQYF. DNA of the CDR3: TGTGCCAGCAGTGAGGGAGAGACCCAGTACTTC. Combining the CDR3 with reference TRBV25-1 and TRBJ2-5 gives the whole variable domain EADIYQTPRYLVIGTGKKITLECSQTMGHDKMYWYQQDPGMELHLIHYSYGVNSTEKGDLSSESTVSRIRTEHFPLTLESARPSHTSQYLCASSEGETQYFGPGTRLLVL.

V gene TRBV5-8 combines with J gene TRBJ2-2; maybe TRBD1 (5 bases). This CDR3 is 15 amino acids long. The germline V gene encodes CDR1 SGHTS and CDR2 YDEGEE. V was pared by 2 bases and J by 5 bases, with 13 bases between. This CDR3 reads CASSFQGSWTGELFF. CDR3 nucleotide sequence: TGTGCCAGCAGCTTCCAGGGAAGTTGGACCGGGGAGCTGTTTTTT.

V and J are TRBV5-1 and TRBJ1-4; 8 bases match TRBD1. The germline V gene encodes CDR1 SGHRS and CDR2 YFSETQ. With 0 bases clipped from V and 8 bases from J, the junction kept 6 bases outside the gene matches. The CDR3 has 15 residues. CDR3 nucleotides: TGCGCCAGCAGCTTGGGAGACAGGGGAGAGGAAAAACTGTTTTTT. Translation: CASSLGDRGEEKLFF.

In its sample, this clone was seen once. The CDR3 loop reads CSVEEYGSGARLGNEQFF. DNA of the CDR3: TGCAGCGTTGAAGAATACGGCTCGGGGGCGCGTCTGGGCAATGAGCAGTTCTTC. The chain couples TRBV29-1 to TRBJ2-1, with D perhaps matching TRBD1 or TRBD2 (6 bases each). Trimming left V 0 bases short and J 6 bases short, with 24 bases between. CDR1 SQVTM and CDR2 ANQGSEA come from the germline V gene. The CDR3 totals 18 residues.

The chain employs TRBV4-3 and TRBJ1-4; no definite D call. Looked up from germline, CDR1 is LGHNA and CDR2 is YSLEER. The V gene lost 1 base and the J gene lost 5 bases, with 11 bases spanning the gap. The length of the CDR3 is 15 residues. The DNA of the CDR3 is TGCGCCAGCAGCCAAGGAGTGGGCGGGAATGAAAAACTGTTTTTT. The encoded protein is CASSQGVGGNEKLFF.

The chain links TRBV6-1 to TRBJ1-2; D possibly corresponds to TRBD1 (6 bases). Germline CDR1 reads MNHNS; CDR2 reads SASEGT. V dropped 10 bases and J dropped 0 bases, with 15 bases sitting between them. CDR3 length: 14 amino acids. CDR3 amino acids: CATGGQGPNYGYTF. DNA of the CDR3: TGTGCCACCGGGGGGCAGGGCCCTAACTATGGCTACACCTTC.

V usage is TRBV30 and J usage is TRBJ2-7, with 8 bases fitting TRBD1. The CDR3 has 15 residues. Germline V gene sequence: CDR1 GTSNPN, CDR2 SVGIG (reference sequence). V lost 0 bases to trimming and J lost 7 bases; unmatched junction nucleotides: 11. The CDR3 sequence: CAWSVRTGPQGEQYF. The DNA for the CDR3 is TGTGCCTGGAGTGTCCGGACAGGGCCACAAGGGGAGCAGTACTTC.